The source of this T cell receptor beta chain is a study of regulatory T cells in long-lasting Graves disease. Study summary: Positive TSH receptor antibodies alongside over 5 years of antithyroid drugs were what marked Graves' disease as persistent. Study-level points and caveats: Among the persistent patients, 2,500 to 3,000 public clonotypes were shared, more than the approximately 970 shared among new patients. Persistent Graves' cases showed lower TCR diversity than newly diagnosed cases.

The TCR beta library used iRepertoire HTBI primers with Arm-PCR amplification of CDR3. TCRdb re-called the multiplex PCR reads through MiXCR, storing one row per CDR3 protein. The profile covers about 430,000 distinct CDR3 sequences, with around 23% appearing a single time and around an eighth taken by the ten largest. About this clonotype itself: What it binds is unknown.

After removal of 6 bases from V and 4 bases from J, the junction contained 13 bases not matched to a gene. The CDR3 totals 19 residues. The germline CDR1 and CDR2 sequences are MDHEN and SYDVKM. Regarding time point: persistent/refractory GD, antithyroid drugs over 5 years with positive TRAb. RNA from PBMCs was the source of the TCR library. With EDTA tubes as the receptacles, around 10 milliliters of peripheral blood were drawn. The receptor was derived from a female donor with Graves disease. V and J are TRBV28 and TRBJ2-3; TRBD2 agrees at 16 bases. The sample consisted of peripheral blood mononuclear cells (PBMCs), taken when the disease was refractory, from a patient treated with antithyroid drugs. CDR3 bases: TGTGCCAGCAGCCATCCCGGGACTAGCGGGAGGGCCGGGGCAGATACGCAGTATTTT. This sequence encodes CASSHPGTSGRAGADTQYF.